This TCR beta chain was obtained from a study of graft-versus-host responses after intestinal transplantation. A note on this clone: Its antigen remains unknown.

Overall study results and limits: An association linked early post-transplant HvG declines with peak circulating GvH clone levels.

The table came from immunoSEQ multiplex PCR; TCRdb's copy has only in-frame clones and leaves some out. This table has approximately 88,000 clones, 85% to 90% appearing once. Looked up from germline, CDR1 is SGHNT and CDR2 is YYREEE (reference sequence). Trimming pared 7 bases from V and 4 bases from J, leaving 14 bases between. The CDR3 is 13 residues long. The sample was unstimulated CD4+ T cells sorted from spleen or lymph node cells, taken before intestinal transplant. The receptor's source is a human donor who received an intestinal transplant. The rearrangement uses TRBV5-4 and TRBJ1-2, with no clear D. DNA of the CDR3: TGTGCCAGCTCTCTGCAGGAGGGCTATGGCTACACCTTC. Amino acid sequence: CASSLQEGYGYTF. Combining the CDR3 with reference TRBV5-4 and TRBJ1-2 gives the whole variable domain ETGVTQSPTHLIKTRGQQVTLRCSSQSGHNTVSWYQQALGQGPQFIFQYYREEENGRGNFPPRFSGLQFPNYSSELNVNALELDDSALYLCASSLQEGYGYTFGSGTRLTVV.